Below are 18 T cell receptor beta chains sequenced from a single sample in a study of blood T cell repertoires in COVID-19. The data were produced by immunoSEQ multiplex PCR, yet TCRdb's version contains in-frame clones alone and is incomplete. The sample shows some 150,000 clones, about four fifths of them seen only once. The sequenced sample was PBMCs or T cells enriched from blood (not recorded which). These receptors were obtained from a man in his forties or fifties who had recovered from COVID-19.

The chain is built from TRBV9 and TRBJ1-5; TRBD1 matches at 7 bases. The CDR3 loop spans 15 amino acids. J gave up 3 bases and V 3 bases, and 6 bases lay outside the gene matches. The germline CDR1 and CDR2 sequences are SGDLS and YYNGEE. The CDR3 DNA sequence: TGTGCCAGCAGCGCCGACCAGGGGGTCAATCAGCCCCAGCATTTT. Its protein product is CASSADQGVNQPQHF.

The table lists this clone with a count of one. The J gene is TRBJ2-1, the V gene TRBV29-1, with a weak D call TRBD2 (6 bases). The CDR3 runs 14 residues. V was clipped by 4 bases and J by 2 bases, with 12 bases between them. The germline V gene encodes CDR1 SQVTM and CDR2 ANQGSEA. CDR3: CSVVWRGPYNEQFF. The CDR3 nucleotides read TGCAGCGTTGTCTGGAGGGGTCCCTACAATGAGCAGTTCTTC.

The V call is TRBV9, the J call TRBJ2-1, with D tentatively TRBD1 (5 bases). The CDR3 length is 13 residues. From germline, CDR1 is SGDLS and CDR2 YYNGEE. V lost 0 bases and J lost 6, with 7 bases in between. The CDR3 loop reads CASSVEQGNEQFF. The CDR3 DNA follows: TGTGCCAGCAGCGTAGAGCAGGGCAATGAGCAGTTCTTC.

This clone has just a few counts. The chain uses TRBV6-4 and TRBJ2-1; D gene ambiguous. Germline V gives CDR1 MRHNA, CDR2 SNTAGT. The CDR3 length is 15 residues. V was cut by 5 bases and J by 0 bases, with 11 bases left in between. CDR3 coding DNA: TGTGCCAGCAGTTTAGCCGTTAGCTCCTACAATGAGCAGTTCTTC. Amino acid sequence: CASSLAVSSYNEQFF.

This clone occurred once. V and J are TRBV6-1 and TRBJ2-7, with 9 nucleotides matching TRBD1. Germline V gives CDR1 MNHNS, CDR2 SASEGT. J was trimmed by 2 bases and V by 1 base; bases with no gene match: 9. CDR3 length equals 17 residues. CDR3 residues: CASSEERPGTGPYEQYF. The CDR3 DNA is TGTGCCAGCAGTGAAGAACGACCCGGGACAGGGCCCTACGAGCAGTACTTC.

The gene calls are TRBV2 and TRBJ1-1, with a possible D match to TRBD1 (6 bases). The germline CDR1 and CDR2 sequences are SNHLY and FYNNEI. Trimming removed 6 bases at V and 3 bases at J, with 14 bases between. The CDR3 contains 14 residues. The CDR3 DNA is TGTGCCAGCAGAAGGAGGGGGGGGGACACTGAAGCTTTCTTT. It yields the protein CASRRRGGDTEAFF. Together with reference TRBV2 and TRBJ1-1, the CDR3 gives the full variable domain: EPEVTQTPSHQVTQMGQEVILRCVPISNHLYFYWYRQILGQKVEFLVSFYNNEISEKSEIFDDQFSVERPDGSNFTLKIRSTKLEDSAMYFCASRRRGGDTEAFFGQGTRLTVV.

The chain is built from TRBV3-1 (or the pseudogene TRBV3-2) and TRBJ1-3, with 7 bases aligning to TRBD1. The J segment lost 6 bases and the V segment lost 4 bases, leaving 6 bases of the junction unmatched. Per germline, CDR1 LGHDT and CDR2 YNNKEL (reference sequence). The CDR3 sequence is 14 residues long. The CDR3 region has the DNA TGTGCCAGCAGCCCCACAGGGGAATCAAACACCATATATTTT. Translating it yields CASSPTGESNTIYF.

The rearrangement uses TRBV12-3 or TRBV12-4 and TRBJ2-1; weak D call: TRBD2 (5 bases). V was clipped by 6 bases and J by 4 bases, with 10 bases between them. This CDR3 spans 13 amino acids. The CDR3 protein is CASSGLEYNEQFF. Here the CDR3 DNA reads TGTGCCAGCAGCGGACTTGAGTACAATGAGCAGTTCTTC.

This chain joins TRBV19 and TRBJ1-2; weak D call: TRBD1 (5 bases). The CDR3 sequence is 15 residues long. Germline V gene data show CDR1 as LNHDA and CDR2 as SQIVND (reference sequence). Trimming took 5 bases from V and 4 from J, leaving 17 bases between them. In DNA form, the CDR3 reads TGTGCCAGTAGTCCAAAAAGCGACAGATTCTATGGCTACACCTTC. The encoded protein is CASSPKSDRFYGYTF.

The chain links TRBV29-1 to TRBJ2-6; the match to TRBD2 covers 10 bases. The CDR3 covers 19 residues. V was clipped by 1 base and J by 0 bases; unmatched bases: 9. CDR1 is SQVTM and CDR2 is ANQGSEA in the germline V gene. CDR3 sequence reads: CSVEAWVAGGSSGANVLTF. Written as DNA, the CDR3 is TGCAGCGTTGAAGCTTGGGTAGCGGGGGGCAGCTCTGGGGCCAACGTCCTGACTTTC.

The rearrangement links TRBV7-9 to TRBJ2-7; a weak D match, TRBD1 (6 bases). The CDR3 is 12 amino acids. The germline V gene encodes CDR1 SEHNR and CDR2 FQNEAQ (reference sequence). V was trimmed by 7 bases and J by 5 bases, leaving 12 bases between them. The CDR3 region has the DNA TGTGCCAGCACCATTGGGGGCGACGAGCAGTACTTC. Protein: CASTIGGDEQYF. Drawing the rest from reference TRBV7-9 and TRBJ2-7, the complete variable domain is DTGVSQNPRHKITKRGQNVTFRCDPISEHNRLYWYRQTLGQGPEFLTYFQNEAQLEKSRLLSDRFSAERPKGSFSTLEIQRTEQGDSAMYLCASTIGGDEQYFGPGTRLTVT.

This chain uses TRBV6-1 with TRBJ2-1; 13 bases match TRBD2. Germline CDR1 and CDR2: MNHNS and SASEGT. V was clipped by 4 bases and J by 8 bases; unmatched bases: 8. This CDR3 comprises 16 residues. The CDR3 is CASSAHGLAGVYEQFF. CDR3 nucleotide sequence: TGTGCCAGCAGTGCCCACGGACTAGCGGGAGTCTATGAGCAGTTCTTC.

This rearrangement joins TRBV7-2 to TRBJ2-1; 10 nucleotides line up with TRBD2. Germline loops: CDR1 SGHTA, CDR2 FQGNSA. The CDR3 runs to 16 residues. V shed 5 bases, J shed 1 base, and the junction held 5 bases outside the gene matches. The CDR3 nucleotides read TGTGCCAGCAGCCCAAGGACTAGCGGTTCCTACAATGAGCAGTTCTTC. Translated: CASSPRTSGSYNEQFF. Combining the CDR3 with reference TRBV7-2 and TRBJ2-1 gives the whole variable domain GAGVSQSPSNKVTEKGKDVELRCDPISGHTALYWYRQSLGQGLEFLIYFQGNSAPDKSGLPSDRFSAERTGGSVSTLTIQRTQQEDSAVYLCASSPRTSGSYNEQFFGPGTRLTVL.

The genes are TRBV28 and TRBJ1-5, with TRBD1 as a possible D gene (6 bases). Germline lookup yields CDR1 MDHEN and CDR2 SYDVKM. V dropped 6 bases and J dropped 3 bases, with 15 bases sitting between them. The CDR3 is 15 residues long. CDR3 amino acids: CASRPRGGLNQPQHF. The CDR3 DNA is TGTGCCAGCAGACCCCGGGGGGGCCTCAATCAGCCCCAGCATTTT.

V and J are TRBV7-2 and TRBJ2-3; D perhaps matches TRBD2 (7 bases). The CDR3 is made up of 14 amino acids. From germline, CDR1 is SGHTA and CDR2 FQGNSA. Trimming removed 3 bases from V and 5 bases from J, with 12 bases in between. This chain's CDR3 is CASSFWGGLDTQYF. The CDR3 coding sequence is TGTGCCAGCAGCTTTTGGGGGGGCCTAGATACGCAGTATTTT.

The J gene is TRBJ2-3, the V gene TRBV21-1; the D call of TRBD2 is as the table states it, not checked on the DNA. TRBV21-1 is deemed a pseudogene. The CDR3 is made up of 17 amino acids. The CDR3 loop reads CASSKRGQRGGMNTQYF. The CDR3 nucleotides read TGTGCCAGCAGCAAACGGGGCCAGCGGGGGGGGATGAATACGCAGTATTTT.

The J gene is TRBJ1-3, the V gene TRBV6-5; D call uncertain. The CDR3 runs 16 residues. V was shortened by 7 bases and J by 0 bases, with 16 bases between the two germline ends. The germline gives CDR1 MNHEY, CDR2 SVGAGI. Here the CDR3 reads CASIYSRGVSGNTIYF. CDR3 nucleotide sequence: TGTGCCAGCATCTACTCCCGGGGAGTCTCTGGAAACACCATATATTTT.

The rearrangement links TRBV2 to TRBJ2-7; 8 bases line up with TRBD2. Trimming at V came to 4 bases and at J to 4 bases, leaving 0 bases not matched to a gene. Germline loops: CDR1 SNHLY, CDR2 FYNNEI. This CDR3 spans 12 amino acids. The CDR3: CASSGLAYEQYF. CDR3 coding DNA: TGTGCCAGCAGTGGACTAGCGTACGAGCAGTACTTC. Combining the CDR3 with reference TRBV2 and TRBJ2-7 gives the whole variable domain EPEVTQTPSHQVTQMGQEVILRCVPISNHLYFYWYRQILGQKVEFLVSFYNNEISEKSEIFDDQFSVERPDGSNFTLKIRSTKLEDSAMYFCASSGLAYEQYFGPGTRLTVT.